Listed here are 14 T cell receptor beta chains from one sample, sequenced in a study of T-cell reconstitution after alpha-beta-depleted transplantation in children. Library preparation (for TCRbeta) was performed with unique molecular identifiers. TCRdb reprocessed the PCR reads with MiXCR, giving one entry per CDR3 protein. Of over 550,000 distinct CDR3 sequences in the sample, 10% to 13% are singletons; the top ten hold less than 5%. The sample here was PBMCs from the stem cell graft donor, taken from the stem cell graft. The source is a human donor who donated a stem cell graft to a child with acute myeloid leukemia.

This chain connects TRBV9 to TRBJ2-6; TRBD1 matches 7 bases. The V and J ends lost 4 bases and 0 bases, in that order; junction bases with no gene match: 10. Per the germline V gene, CDR1 is SGDLS and CDR2 is YYNGEE. There are 18 residues in the CDR3. DNA of the CDR3: TGTGCCAGCAGCTCCAGGACAGGTCAGAGCTCTGGGGCCAACGTCCTGACTTTC. This gives the protein CASSSRTGQSSGANVLTF. The variable domain in full, with the rest retrieved from reference TRBV9 and TRBJ2-6, is DSGVTQTPKHLITATGQRVTLRCSPRSGDLSVYWYQQSLDQGLQFLIQYYNGEERAKGNILERFSAQQFPDLHSELNLSSLELGDSALYFCASSSRTGQSSGANVLTFGAGSRLTVL.

The chain has TRBV5-6 and TRBJ2-6, with a tentative D call TRBD2 (7 bases). The CDR3 sequence is 16 residues long. The V end was cut by 1 base, the J end by 0 bases, with 8 bases between. Germline V gene data show CDR1 as SGHDT and CDR2 as YYEEEE. This CDR3 is CASSLRGGSGANVLTF. As DNA, the CDR3 is TGTGCCAGCAGCTTGAGGGGGGGCTCTGGGGCCAACGTCCTGACTTTC. Full variable domain (rest looked up from reference TRBV5-6 and TRBJ2-6): DAGVTQSPTHLIKTRGQQVTLRCSPKSGHDTVSWYQQALGQGPQFIFQYYEEEERQRGNFPDRFSGHQFPNYSSELNVNALLLGDSALYLCASSLRGGSGANVLTFGAGSRLTVL.

In its sample, this clonotype was seen many times. The chain has TRBV6-1 and TRBJ2-5; tentative D call: TRBD2 (6 bases). CDR3 size: 15 residues. V was clipped by 9 bases and J by 2 bases, with 19 bases between them. Germline CDR1 reads MNHNS; CDR2 reads SASEGT. CDR3 region: CASAPFASVQETQYF. The CDR3 coding sequence is TGTGCCAGTGCCCCGTTCGCTAGCGTACAAGAGACCCAGTACTTC.

The rearrangement joins TRBV7-2 to TRBJ2-7, with 13 nucleotides matching TRBD2. The CDR3 runs 15 residues. V was pared by 5 bases and J by 7 bases, with 8 bases of the junction left unmatched. Germline lookup yields CDR1 SGHTA and CDR2 FQGNSA. The CDR3 reads CASSTRTSGSFEQYF. In DNA form, the CDR3 reads TGTGCCAGCAGCACCCGGACTAGCGGGAGCTTTGAGCAGTACTTC.

This clonotype has ten or more counts. The V and J genes are TRBV29-1 and TRBJ2-2, with 9 bases aligning to TRBD2. This CDR3 is built from 14 residues. V was pared by 2 bases and J by 5 bases, with 3 bases of the junction left unmatched. Germline V CDR1 and CDR2: SQVTM, ANQGSEA. The CDR3 protein is CSVELAGITGELFF. In DNA, the CDR3 is TGCAGCGTTGAACTAGCGGGAATTACCGGGGAGCTGTTTTTT.

V gene TRBV4-2 combines with J gene TRBJ1-2; 8 nucleotides align to TRBD1. Germline-derived CDR1 and CDR2 are LGHNA and YNFKEQ. The CDR3 consists of 15 residues. With 0 bases clipped from V and 3 bases from J, the junction kept 3 bases outside the gene matches. DNA for the CDR3: TGTGCCAGCAGCCAAGAGACAGGGGAGTACTATGGCTACACCTTC. This gives the protein CASSQETGEYYGYTF.

The V and J genes are TRBV5-1 and TRBJ2-1, with TRBD2 matching 9 bases. The CDR3 totals 16 residues. Germline loops: CDR1 SGHRS, CDR2 YFSETQ. Unmatched junction bases numbered 8, after V lost 5 bases and J lost 2 bases. CDR3 DNA: TGCGCCAGCAGTCTCCGTTCTAGCGGGACCTACAATGAGCAGTTCTTC. It codes for CASSLRSSGTYNEQFF. Together with reference TRBV5-1 and TRBJ2-1, the CDR3 gives the full variable domain: KAGVTQTPRYLIKTRGQQVTLSCSPISGHRSVSWYQQTPGQGLQFLFEYFSETQRNKGNFPGRFSGRQFSNSRSEMNVSTLELGDSALYLCASSLRSSGTYNEQFFGPGTRLTVL.

This clonotype showed up many times. V usage is TRBV20-1 and J usage is TRBJ2-3; D is unresolved. The CDR3 has 13 amino acids. V lost 2 bases and J 3 bases, leaving 9 bases between the germline ends. Germline-derived CDR1 and CDR2 are DFQATT and SNEGSKA (reference sequence). CDR3 nucleotide sequence: TGCAGTGCTAGACGGGTAGGGACAGATACGCAGTATTTT. It yields the protein CSARRVGTDTQYF.

This clonotype was detected a few times. The chain joins TRBV29-1 to TRBJ2-1, with TRBD2 matching over 7 bases. This CDR3 comprises 15 residues. Trimming at V came to 6 bases and at J to 0 bases, leaving 8 bases not matched to a gene. Germline CDR1 and CDR2: SQVTM and ANQGSEA. In nucleotides, the CDR3 is TGCAGCGTCCCCCGCGGCGGGAGCTCCTACAATGAGCAGTTCTTC. It translates to CSVPRGGSSYNEQFF.

This clonotype was picked up many times. The chain is built from TRBV18 and TRBJ2-7, with 10 nucleotides matching TRBD1. This CDR3 region has 14 residues. Germline assignment: CDR1 KGHSH and CDR2 LQKENI. V lost 4 bases to trimming and J lost 4 bases; unmatched junction nucleotides: 4. The CDR3 DNA reads TGTGCCAGCTCACAGGGGGACAGGGGATACGAGCAGTACTTC. The encoded protein is CASSQGDRGYEQYF.

This clonotype occurred many times. The J gene is TRBJ2-1, the V gene TRBV29-1; 8 positions match TRBD2. The CDR3 is made up of 13 amino acids. CDR1 SQVTM and CDR2 ANQGSEA come from the germline V gene. After removal of 7 bases from V and 9 bases from J, the junction contained 11 bases not matched to a gene. The CDR3 here is CSGRLAPRGEQFF. The CDR3 DNA reads TGCAGCGGCCGACTAGCGCCCCGGGGTGAGCAGTTCTTC.

In its sample, this clonotype was seen many times. CDR3 residues: CSAKGQNNEQFF. In nucleotides, the CDR3 is TGCAGTGCAAAAGGGCAAAACAATGAGCAGTTCTTC. The V and J genes are TRBV20-1 and TRBJ2-1; D uncertain. The CDR3 runs to 12 residues. V lost 6 bases and J lost 5, with 11 bases in between. The germline gives CDR1 DFQATT, CDR2 SNEGSKA (reference sequence).

The chain joins TRBV15 to TRBJ1-4; D is uncertain. The CDR3 extends over 15 amino acids. Per germline, CDR1 LNHNV and CDR2 YYDKDF (reference sequence). Trimming removed 1 base at V and 7 bases at J, with 13 bases between. In nucleotides, the CDR3 is TGTGCCACCAGCAGAGCGGATGGCATCGCTGAAAAACTGTTTTTT. Its protein is CATSRADGIAEKLFF.

A few counts support this clonotype. The V gene is TRBV2, the J gene TRBJ1-1; the D is unclear. The germline gives CDR1 SNHLY, CDR2 FYNNEI. The CDR3 has 12 amino acids. With 7 bases removed from V and 2 bases from J, the gap between germline ends came to 8 bases. CDR3 sequence reads: CASKGFNTEAFF. The CDR3 bases are TGTGCCAGCAAAGGATTTAACACTGAAGCTTTCTTT.